One and the same sample provided the 2 T cell receptor beta chains below, sequenced in a study of CD8+CD57+ T cells in acquired aplastic anemia. TCR beta VDJ combinations and CDR3 sequences were profiled from genomic DNA. TCRdb independently ran MiXCR on the reads; one entry per CDR3 protein. The sample comprises roughly 290,000 distinct CDR3 sequences, roughly 59% of which are singletons, and 1% to 1.5% rests with the top ten. Flow cytometry had shown expanded CD8+CD57+ cells in the patients chosen for sequencing. Input material: sorted CD4+, CD8+, or CD8+CD57+ T cells (not recorded which) from PBMCs. The origin of the receptors is a human donor with aplastic anemia.

In regard to this clonotype: An end of the junction does not agree with germline; a read error may underlie this. The V call is TRBV7-2, the J call TRBJ2-5; 7 nucleotides agree with TRBD1. This CDR3 comprises 13 residues. Germline assignment: CDR1 SGHTA and CDR2 FQGNSA. CDR3 loop: CASSLTGIETQYF. The CDR3 nucleotides are TGTGCCAGCAGCTTGACAGGGATAGAGACACAGTACTTC.

This clonotype was detected only a few times. The rearrangement links TRBV5-1 to TRBJ1-6; D is uncertain. CDR3 size: 15 residues. Trimming removed 0 bases from V and 6 bases from J, with 10 bases in between. From germline, CDR1 is SGHRS and CDR2 YFSETQ. CDR3 in amino acids: CASSLGPKANSPLHF. CDR3 sequence (DNA): TGCGCCAGCAGCTTGGGTCCTAAAGCTAATTCACCCCTCCACTTT.